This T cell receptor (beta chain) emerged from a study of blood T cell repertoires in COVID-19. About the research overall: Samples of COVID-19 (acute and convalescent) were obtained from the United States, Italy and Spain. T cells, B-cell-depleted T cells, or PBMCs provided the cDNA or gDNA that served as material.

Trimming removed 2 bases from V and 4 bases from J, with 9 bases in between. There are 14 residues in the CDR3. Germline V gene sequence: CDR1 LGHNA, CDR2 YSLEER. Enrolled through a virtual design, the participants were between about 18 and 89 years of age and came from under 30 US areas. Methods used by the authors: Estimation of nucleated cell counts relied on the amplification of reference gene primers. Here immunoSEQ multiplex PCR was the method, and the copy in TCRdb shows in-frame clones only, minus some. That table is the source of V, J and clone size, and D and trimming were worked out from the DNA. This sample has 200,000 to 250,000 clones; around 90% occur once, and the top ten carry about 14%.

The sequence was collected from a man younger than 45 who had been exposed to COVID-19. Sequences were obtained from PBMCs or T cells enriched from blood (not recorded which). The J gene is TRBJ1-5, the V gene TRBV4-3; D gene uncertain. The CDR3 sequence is CASSQRRGNQPQHF. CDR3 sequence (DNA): TGCGCCAGCAGCCAACGGCGAGGGAATCAGCCCCAGCATTTT.